These 28 T cell receptor beta chains came from one sample sequenced in a study of human T cells and chemical hapten exposure. Via MiXCR, TCRdb re-called the RACE reads, giving one row per CDR3 protein. The profile covers about 82,000 distinct CDR3 sequences, with approximately 13% appearing a single time and roughly 5.7% taken by the ten largest. Time point described: patch test 3, about 24 weeks after DPC sensitization. Sample treatment: therapeutic diphenylcyclopropenone sensitization with weekly scalp DPC. Specimen: whole blood, collected in connection with sensitization to the hapten diphenylcyclopropenone (DPC). These receptor sequences come from a woman between 45 and 60 years old with alopecia areata. Some clones in this sample may be carry-over from other donors' samples.

The gene calls are TRBV7-8 and TRBJ2-4, with 7 bases that match TRBD1. Germline CDR1 and CDR2: SGHVS and FQNEAQ. The CDR3 is 17 amino acids. The junction had 9 bases not matched to a gene; V was cut back by 1 base and J by 3 bases. Here the CDR3 reads CASSLGGTGVVKNIQYF. The CDR3 DNA follows: TGTGCCAGCAGCTTAGGAGGCACAGGGGTCGTCAAAAACATTCAGTACTTC.

V gene TRBV29-1 combines with J gene TRBJ2-3, with D possibly TRBD1 on 6 matching bases. This CDR3 region has 15 residues. The germline V and J ends were trimmed by 1 base and 2 bases, with 13 bases remaining between them. The germline V gene has CDR1 SQVTM and CDR2 ANQGSEA. The CDR3 loop reads CSVEGRGGATDTQYF. The CDR3 coding sequence is TGCAGCGTTGAAGGACGAGGGGGAGCCACAGATACGCAGTATTTT.

In its sample, this clonotype was seen a few times. The rearrangement links TRBV20-1 to TRBJ2-1; D perhaps matches TRBD2 (6 bases). With 0 bases removed from V and 1 base from J, the gap between germline ends came to 16 bases. CDR1 and CDR2 from the germline V gene are DFQATT and SNEGSKA (reference sequence). CDR3 length: 17 residues. CDR3: CSARDLWVAESYNEQFF. The CDR3 DNA follows: TGCAGTGCTAGAGACCTTTGGGTAGCGGAGTCCTACAATGAGCAGTTCTTC.

This clonotype was seen only a few times. V and J are TRBV30 and TRBJ2-2; TRBD2 might be the D (5 bases). The CDR3 is made up of 16 amino acids. V was cut by 0 bases and J by 1 base, with 12 bases left in between. CDR1 is GTSNPN, CDR2 SVGIG, per germline (reference sequence). CDR3 sequence reads: CAWSVLGQLNTGELFF. The CDR3 nucleotides are TGTGCCTGGAGTGTACTAGGGCAGTTGAACACCGGGGAGCTGTTTTTT.

This clonotype showed up many times. This rearrangement joins TRBV18 to TRBJ2-7, with D possibly being TRBD1 (6 bases). Germline CDR1 KGHSH, CDR2 LQKENI. The CDR3 sequence is 14 residues long. Trimming took 2 bases from V and 3 from J, leaving 11 bases between them. In DNA, the CDR3 is TGTGCCAGCTCACCAGGGGGCCCCGGCTACGAGCAGTACTTC. This translates into CASSPGGPGYEQYF.

This clonotype showed up many times. J is TRBJ2-1 and V is TRBV11-1, with D maybe TRBD1 (5 bases). The CDR3 runs to 16 residues. V shed 3 bases and J shed 4 bases, with 16 bases lying between them. The germline V gene encodes CDR1 SGHAT and CDR2 FQDESV (reference sequence). CDR3 region: CASSFDESDTYNEQFF. The CDR3 DNA sequence: TGTGCCAGCAGCTTTGATGAGTCGGACACGTACAATGAGCAGTTCTTC.

The table lists this clonotype with a few counts. The chain joins TRBV12-3 or TRBV12-4 to TRBJ2-1, with D perhaps matching TRBD2 (5 bases). The V and J ends lost 7 bases and 9 bases respectively, with 13 bases between them. The CDR3 runs to 12 residues. The CDR3 bases are TGTGCCAGCAAATTAGCGTTAGGTGAGCAGTTCTTC. Its translation is CASKLALGEQFF.

J is TRBJ2-5 and V is TRBV10-2, with 7 bases lining up with TRBD2. The CDR3 is made up of 15 amino acids. Per germline, CDR1 WSHSY and CDR2 SAAADI. V gave up 2 bases and J gave up 5 bases; unmatched junction bases: 8. The chain's CDR3 is CASSEIAGVGETQYF. CDR3 coding DNA: TGCGCCAGCAGTGAGATTGCGGGAGTAGGGGAGACCCAGTACTTC.

This clonotype was found many times. The J gene is TRBJ1-1, the V gene TRBV6-6; no clear D gene. The CDR3 sequence is 14 residues long. Germline CDR1 and CDR2: MNHNY and SVGAGI (reference sequence). Between the trimmed V and J ends, which lost 7 bases and 5 bases, there was a span of 17 bases. The CDR3 DNA follows: TGTGCCAGCAAAAGCCCGGAAAGGGAAACTGAAGCTTTCTTT. Encoded protein: CASKSPERETEAFF.

The table lists this clonotype with many counts. The chain has TRBV5-1 and TRBJ2-1; 9 positions match TRBD2. CDR3 length equals 16 residues. CDR1 is SGHRS and CDR2 is YFSETQ in the germline V gene. V was pared by 0 bases and J by 10 bases, with 11 bases of the junction left unmatched. The CDR3 DNA reads as TGCGCCAGCAGCTTGGTTCTAGCGGGGACCCCCAGCGAGCAGTTCTTC. Translating it yields CASSLVLAGTPSEQFF. Based on the CDR3 plus reference TRBV5-1 and TRBJ2-1, the full variable domain is KAGVTQTPRYLIKTRGQQVTLSCSPISGHRSVSWYQQTPGQGLQFLFEYFSETQRNKGNFPGRFSGRQFSNSRSEMNVSTLELGDSALYLCASSLVLAGTPSEQFFGPGTRLTVL.

In this sample, this clonotype turned up many times. V and J are TRBV12-3 or TRBV12-4 and TRBJ1-3; D remains unclear. Trimming left V 4 bases short and J 6 bases short, with 13 bases between. The CDR3 contains 14 residues. The CDR3 coding sequence is TGTGCCAGCAGTTCACCGGGTACATTAAACACCATATATTTT. It translates to CASSSPGTLNTIYF.

This clonotype was seen more than once but under ten times. V and J are TRBV2 and TRBJ2-1; 8 positions agree with TRBD2. Germline loops: CDR1 SNHLY, CDR2 FYNNEI. The CDR3 consists of 15 residues. J was trimmed by 9 bases and V by 4 bases; bases with no gene match: 11. For the CDR3, the DNA is TGTGCCAGCAGTGGTCCTAGCGGGCAGGGGAGTGAGCAGTTCTTC. Translating it yields CASSGPSGQGSEQFF.

The chain joins TRBV6-1 to TRBJ2-7; D is unclear. CDR3 length: 13 residues. Germline V lookup: CDR1 MNHNS, CDR2 SASEGT. Here the CDR3 reads CVTTRDGQGEQYF. CDR3 coding DNA: TGTGTCACCACCCGAGACGGCCAAGGCGAGCAGTACTTC.

The rearrangement joins TRBV12-3 or TRBV12-4 to TRBJ2-1; D perhaps matches TRBD2 (7 bases). This CDR3 contains 15 residues. V was trimmed by 0 bases and J by 9 bases, leaving 15 bases between them. The CDR3 nucleotides are TGTGCCAGCAGTTTAGCGGGAGGGCCGGGGGCTGAGCAGTTCTTC. It yields the protein CASSLAGGPGAEQFF.

This clonotype was picked up a small number of times. CDR3 in DNA: TGCAGCGTTCGGGCCGGCGAAGCTGGGGCCAACGTCCTGACTTTC. Translating gives CSVRAGEAGANVLTF. The V gene is TRBV29-1, the J gene TRBJ2-6; D not certain. The CDR3 runs to 15 residues. Trimming shortened V by 5 bases and J by 2 bases, and 13 bases separated the two germline ends. The germline V gene encodes CDR1 SQVTM and CDR2 ANQGSEA.

This clonotype was seen at least ten times. The rearrangement joins TRBV7-9 to TRBJ1-1; D may be TRBD1 (5 bases). Per germline, CDR1 SEHNR and CDR2 FQNEAQ (reference sequence). This CDR3 is built from 15 residues. Trimming pared 5 bases from V and 3 bases from J, leaving 16 bases between. CDR3 sequence (DNA): TGTGCCAGCAGCCCTGGGACCGAGGCCTACACTGAAGCTTTCTTT. It translates to CASSPGTEAYTEAFF.

This clonotype occurred many times. This chain connects TRBV27 to TRBJ2-7; 12 positions match TRBD2. Germline V lookup: CDR1 MNHEY, CDR2 SMNVEV (reference sequence). The CDR3 is 16 amino acids. Losses at the gene ends were 0 bases for V and 7 bases for J; bases not matched to a gene: 7. CDR3 sequence (DNA): TGTGCCAGCAGTTTATCCGCGGCTAGCGGGAGGGGGGAGCAGTACTTC. It codes for CASSLSAASGRGEQYF.

This clonotype showed up just a few times. The V and J genes are TRBV11-2 and TRBJ2-1, with D perhaps assigned TRBD1 or TRBD2 (5 bases each). The length of the CDR3 is 16 residues. V lost 0 bases, J lost 12 bases, and 21 bases lay in between. Germline V gene lookup returns CDR1 SGHAT and CDR2 FQNNGV. CDR3 nucleotides: TGTGCCAGCAGCTTAGATCTGGGCCGGGGTGGAAGGGGGCAGTTCTTC. Residues: CASSLDLGRGGRGQFF.

This chain links TRBV7-8 with TRBJ1-2; D ambiguous. CDR3 length: 11 residues. V was shortened by 2 bases and J by 3 bases, with 1 base between the two germline ends. Germline V gene lookup returns CDR1 SGHVS and CDR2 FQNEAQ. CDR3 sequence reads: CASSLHYGYTF. As DNA, the CDR3 is TGTGCCAGCAGCTTACACTATGGCTACACCTTC.

This clonotype was detected only a few times. The genes are TRBV29-1 and TRBJ2-7; maybe TRBD1 (7 bases). CDR1 is SQVTM, CDR2 ANQGSEA, per germline. Trimming cost V 3 bases and J 3 bases, with 12 bases left between them. The CDR3 consists of 13 residues. CDR3 nucleotides: TGCAGCGTTGAGGGCAGGGGGGTCTACGAGCAGTACTTC. This gives the protein CSVEGRGVYEQYF.

This clonotype occurred many times. The genes are TRBV18 and TRBJ2-3; D is unresolved. V lost 4 bases to trimming and J lost 6 bases, with 8 bases between them. CDR1 is KGHSH, CDR2 LQKENI, per germline. This CDR3 region has 12 residues. The CDR3: CASSLGSDTQYF. DNA for the CDR3: TGTGCCAGCTCACTAGGGTCCGATACGCAGTATTTT.

The chain combines TRBV5-1 with TRBJ1-2; D unresolved. The CDR3 consists of 13 residues. Germline V gives CDR1 SGHRS, CDR2 YFSETQ. Trimming shortened V by 2 bases and J by 7 bases, and 12 bases separated the two germline ends. The CDR3 DNA reads as TGCGCCAGCAGCTTTAAGGAGGGAAGTGGCTACACCTTC. Translated, it gives CASSFKEGSGYTF.

This clonotype was counted at least ten times. The J gene is TRBJ2-1, the V gene TRBV29-1; D is ambiguous. V was clipped by 3 bases and J by 4 bases, with 7 bases between them. The CDR3 totals 12 residues. CDR1 is SQVTM, CDR2 ANQGSEA, per germline. The CDR3 nucleotides read TGCAGCGTTGATCACCTATACAATGAGCAGTTCTTC. Amino acids: CSVDHLYNEQFF.

Only a few counts were recorded for this clonotype. The CDR3 sequence: CASSKVRGTGNYEQFF. CDR3 DNA sequence: TGCGCCAGCAGCAAAGTTCGCGGGACAGGGAACTATGAGCAGTTCTTC. This sequence joins TRBV5-1 and TRBJ2-1; 9 bases align to TRBD1. With V trimmed by 4 bases and J by 8 bases, 13 bases remained unmatched. There are 16 residues in the CDR3. Germline V lookup: CDR1 SGHRS, CDR2 YFSETQ.

This rearrangement joins TRBV11-2 to TRBJ2-3; the D gene is possibly TRBD1 (5 bases). Trimming shortened V by 6 bases and J by 5 bases, and 21 bases separated the two germline ends. Germline V CDR1 and CDR2: SGHAT, FQNNGV. The CDR3 sequence is 16 residues long. Here the CDR3 reads CASSFTRQLALDTQYF. Written as DNA, the CDR3 is TGTGCCAGCAGTTTCACTCGACAGTTAGCCTTAGATACGCAGTATTTT.

The rearrangement joins TRBV12-3 or TRBV12-4 to TRBJ1-2, with unresolved D. This CDR3 spans 12 amino acids. The V gene lost 5 bases and the J gene lost 8 bases, with 12 bases spanning the gap. CDR3 coding DNA: TGTGCCAGCAGTCCCGACTTGGGAGGCTACACCTTC. Translated: CASSPDLGGYTF.

CDR3 sequence (DNA): TGTGCCTCTCAGGGACGACTCACAGATACGCAGTATTTT. Protein product: CASQGRLTDTQYF. This chain uses TRBV14 with TRBJ2-3; tentatively, D is TRBD1 or TRBD2 (5 bases each). Deletions cut 11 bases from V and 2 bases from J, with 14 bases between. CDR3 length: 13 amino acids. The germline CDR1 and CDR2 sequences are SGHDN and FVKESK.

In this sample, this clonotype turned up many times. The genes are TRBV5-4 and TRBJ2-7; D perhaps matches TRBD2 (6 bases). The germline V gene has CDR1 SGHNT and CDR2 YYREEE (reference sequence). V was pared by 4 bases and J by 0 bases, with 11 bases between. This CDR3 is 14 amino acids long. The CDR3: CASSGGLPSYEQYF. CDR3 bases: TGTGCCAGCAGCGGGGGACTTCCCTCCTACGAGCAGTACTTC.